This TCR beta chain was retrieved from a study of blood T cells in healthy people across ages. PCR was performed a second time for about 7 to 12 cycles using a sample-barcoded 5' primer and a J-beta primer mix. Every individual sample yielded 2.5 million or more paired-end reads (each containing CDR3). TCRdb reanalysed the 5' RACE reads using MiXCR and keeps one entry per CDR3 protein. The table has about 1.8 million distinct CDR3 sequences, roughly 50% seen once; the top ten hold roughly 2.1%. This clonotype has a handful of counts. Trimming took 8 bases from V and 7 from J; bases not matched to a gene: 12. Germline V CDR1 and CDR2: SGHDN, FVKESK. The CDR3 contains 14 residues.

Sequenced input: blood. The rearrangement links TRBV14 to TRBJ1-2; 8 nucleotides line up with TRBD1. This clonotype was obtained from a woman aged 40 to 50 in good health. The CDR3 region has the DNA TGTGCCAGCCATCTCGGACAGGGCCTCCTTGGCTACACCTTC. It translates to CASHLGQGLLGYTF. The entire variable domain, with the rest obtained from reference TRBV14 and TRBJ1-2, is as follows: EAGVTQFPSHSVIEKGQTVTLRCDPISGHDNLYWYRRVMGKEIKFLLHFVKESKQDESGMPNNRFLAERTGGTYSTLKVQPAELEDSGVYFCASHLGQGLLGYTFGSGTRLTVV.